Each of the 27 T cell receptor beta chains below was sequenced from the same sample in a study of cytomegalovirus exposure and HLA in healthy donors. Use of 60 Vbeta and 13 Jbeta primers characterized the PCR. Data came from immunoSEQ multiplex PCR; TCRdb stores just in-frame clones and leaves some out. The sample includes over 95,000 clones, under 90% of them seen just once. Sequences were obtained from PBMCs. All receptors derive from a woman aged 18-29 years in good health and CMV-seronegative.

The CDR3, as DNA: TGCGCCAGCAGCCGTTCTTTAGAGAGGCGGAATGAGCAGTTCTTC. It encodes CASSRSLERRNEQFF. The chain combines TRBV4-1 with TRBJ2-1; D gene unclear. The germline gives CDR1 MGHRA, CDR2 YSYEKL. The CDR3 spans 15 residues. V was clipped by 4 bases and J by 7 bases, with 17 bases between them.

The V and J genes are TRBV28 and TRBJ2-7, with TRBD2 matching 11 bases. V shed 7 bases and J 1 base; nucleotides not matched to a gene: 12. CDR3 length: 17 amino acids. The germline V gene encodes CDR1 MDHEN and CDR2 SYDVKM. CDR3 DNA: TGTGCCAGCACGAGGACTAGCGGGCTTGGGATATCCTACGAGCAGTACTTC. It encodes CASTRTSGLGISYEQYF.

This clone was detected once. The chain employs TRBV11-2 and TRBJ1-2; D gene ambiguous. The germline CDR1 and CDR2 sequences are SGHAT and FQNNGV. Trimming pared 5 bases from V and 7 bases from J, leaving 11 bases between. This CDR3 has 12 residues. DNA for the CDR3: TGTGCCAGCAGCCAAGAGGGAGTTGGCTACACCTTC. It specifies CASSQEGVGYTF.

V and J are TRBV18 and TRBJ2-1, with a possible D match to TRBD2 (5 bases). This CDR3 comprises 13 residues. Trimming took 3 bases from V and 9 from J, leaving 12 bases between them. Germline V gene sequence: CDR1 KGHSH, CDR2 LQKENI. The CDR3 nucleotides read TGTGCCAGCTCACCCCGGGATCGGGGTGAGCAGTTCTTC. This encodes CASSPRDRGEQFF.

The chain links TRBV6-1 to TRBJ2-2; 9 nucleotides match TRBD1. Germline V gene sequence: CDR1 MNHNS, CDR2 SASEGT. CDR3 length equals 17 residues. With 4 bases clipped from V and 5 bases from J, the junction kept 11 bases outside the gene matches. CDR3 coding DNA: TGTGCCAGCAGTGTAAAGTGGACAGGGGACGAAACCGGGGAGCTGTTTTTT. This encodes CASSVKWTGDETGELFF.

V usage is TRBV15 and J usage is TRBJ2-7; TRBD2 matches 9 bases. The CDR3 contains 14 residues. Germline V CDR1 and CDR2: LNHNV, YYDKDF (reference sequence). Germline trimming cut 9 bases from V and 6 bases from J; bases unmatched to any gene: 12. CDR3 in DNA: TGTGCCACGTCTAGCGGGACCGCTTCGCGCGAGCAGTACTTC. Translating gives CATSSGTASREQYF.

The rearrangement links TRBV5-6 to TRBJ1-2; TRBD1 aligns across 8 bases. Germline CDR1 is SGHDT and CDR2 is YYEEEE. Unmatched junction bases numbered 3, after V lost 4 bases and J lost 4 bases. The CDR3 totals 13 residues. The CDR3 region is CASSPGQGYGYTF. Here the CDR3 DNA reads TGTGCCAGCAGCCCCGGACAGGGCTATGGCTACACCTTC.

The J gene is TRBJ2-1, the V gene TRBV6-5, with 9 positions matching TRBD1. The CDR3 is made up of 15 amino acids. Germline V gene data show CDR1 as MNHEY and CDR2 as SVGAGI. Trimming took 2 bases from V and 4 from J; bases not matched to a gene: 3. The CDR3 is CASSYRDRVYNEQFF. DNA for the CDR3: TGTGCCAGCAGTTACCGGGACAGGGTTTACAATGAGCAGTTCTTC.

The V and J genes are TRBV19 and TRBJ2-5; D might be TRBD1 (5 bases). CDR1 LNHDA and CDR2 SQIVND come from the germline V gene (reference sequence). This CDR3 has 13 residues. The ends were cut back, 1 base at V and 5 bases at J, with 8 bases in the middle. The DNA of the CDR3 is TGTGCCAGTAGTATAGGACAGTTGGAGACCCAGTACTTC. Its translation is CASSIGQLETQYF.

This chain uses TRBV5-4 with TRBJ1-1; TRBD1 might be the D (6 bases). This CDR3 has 13 amino acids. Looked up from germline, CDR1 is SGHNT and CDR2 is YYREEE (reference sequence). Between the trimmed V and J ends, which lost 0 bases and 8 bases, there was a span of 11 bases. DNA for the CDR3: TGTGCCAGCAGCTTGGGGCGGGGGGCGGAAGCTTTCTTT. Translated: CASSLGRGAEAFF.

This clone came up once. V gene TRBV11-2 combines with J gene TRBJ2-7, with D maybe TRBD1 (6 bases). V was trimmed by 1 base and J by 3 bases, leaving 7 bases between them. The CDR3 loop spans 13 amino acids. Germline values: CDR1 SGHAT, CDR2 FQNNGV. Here the CDR3 DNA reads TGTGCCAGCAGCTTAGCCAGGGGCTACGAGCAGTACTTC. Its translation is CASSLARGYEQYF.

This clone was found once. The CDR3 region is CASTTGQAETDTQYF. CDR3 DNA sequence: TGCGCCAGCACCACCGGACAGGCCGAAACAGATACGCAGTATTTT. This chain links TRBV5-1 with TRBJ2-3, with 7 bases aligning to TRBD1. The V gene's germline CDR1 is SGHRS and CDR2 YFSETQ. The CDR3 covers 15 residues. After removal of 6 bases from V and 3 bases from J, the junction contained 10 bases not matched to a gene.

The CDR3: CASSRTSGSDVQYF. The CDR3 DNA is TGTGCCAGCAGCAGGACTAGCGGGAGTGACGTGCAGTACTTC. The rearrangement uses TRBV11-2 and TRBJ2-7; 13 bases align to TRBD2. This CDR3 contains 14 residues. Per germline, CDR1 SGHAT and CDR2 FQNNGV. V gave up 5 bases and J gave up 9 bases; unmatched junction bases: 7.

The chain combines TRBV29-1 with TRBJ1-1, with unresolved D. V was trimmed by 2 bases and J by 3 bases, leaving 13 bases between them. The germline V gene has CDR1 SQVTM and CDR2 ANQGSEA. The CDR3 length is 14 residues. CDR3 amino acids: CSVELLSSDTEAFF. For the CDR3, the DNA is TGCAGCGTTGAACTTCTTTCTTCGGACACTGAAGCTTTCTTT.

This chain joins TRBV19 and TRBJ2-3, with D possibly TRBD1 on 5 matching bases. Germline values: CDR1 LNHDA, CDR2 SQIVND (reference sequence). V shed 4 bases and J shed 1 base, with 12 bases lying between them. This CDR3 comprises 15 residues. CDR3 amino acids: CASSTLQGGTDTQYF. The CDR3 bases are TGTGCCAGTAGTACCCTTCAGGGCGGCACAGATACGCAGTATTTT.

The rearrangement links TRBV27 to TRBJ1-1; a weak D match, TRBD1 (5 bases). CDR1 is MNHEY, CDR2 SMNVEV, per germline (reference sequence). The CDR3 has 13 residues. Trimming left V 6 bases short and J 5 bases short, with 13 bases between. As DNA, the CDR3 is TGTGCCAGCAGGTCCGGGACTAGGACTGAAGCTTTCTTT. Protein sequence: CASRSGTRTEAFF.

V and J are TRBV6-6 and TRBJ1-5; D uncertain. The CDR3 runs to 16 residues. V lost 0 bases and J lost 6, with 15 bases in between. The germline CDR1 and CDR2 sequences are MNHNY and SVGAGI (reference sequence). In DNA, the CDR3 is TGTGCCAGCAGTTACTCGGGCGGGAGCAGGAGTCAGCCCCAGCATTTT. This codes for CASSYSGGSRSQPQHF.

The V and J genes are TRBV11-2 and TRBJ1-5; D possibly corresponds to TRBD1 (5 bases). The CDR3 runs to 16 residues. The germline CDR1 and CDR2 sequences are SGHAT and FQNNGV. Between the trimmed V and J ends, which lost 5 bases and 0 bases, there was a span of 14 bases. The CDR3 spells CASSPIQGYSNQPQHF. The DNA of the CDR3 is TGTGCCAGCAGCCCTATTCAGGGCTATAGCAATCAGCCCCAGCATTTT. Filled out from reference TRBV11-2 and TRBJ1-5, the complete variable domain reads EAGVAQSPRYKIIEKRQSVAFWCNPISGHATLYWYQQILGQGPKLLIQFQNNGVVDDSQLPKDRFSAERLKGVDSTLKIQPAKLEDSAVYLCASSPIQGYSNQPQHFGDGTRLSIL.

V and J are TRBV15 and TRBJ2-1; D perhaps matches TRBD2 (5 bases). CDR1 LNHNV and CDR2 YYDKDF come from the germline V gene (reference sequence). This CDR3 contains 17 residues. V was pared by 0 bases and J by 0 bases, with 12 bases between. CDR3 bases: TGTGCCACCAGCAGAGACGGGGATCCCTCCTCCTACAATGAGCAGTTCTTC. Its protein product is CATSRDGDPSSYNEQFF.

The rearrangement uses TRBV5-1 and TRBJ1-6; the match to TRBD1 covers 8 bases. Germline V gene lookup returns CDR1 SGHRS and CDR2 YFSETQ. The J segment lost 9 bases and the V segment lost 0 bases, leaving 8 bases of the junction unmatched. This CDR3 has 16 residues. The CDR3 loop reads CASSLGDRLISSPLHF. CDR3 sequence (DNA): TGCGCCAGCAGCTTGGGGGACAGGTTAATTTCTTCACCCCTCCACTTT. The variable domain in full, with the rest retrieved from reference TRBV5-1 and TRBJ1-6, is KAGVTQTPRYLIKTRGQQVTLSCSPISGHRSVSWYQQTPGQGLQFLFEYFSETQRNKGNFPGRFSGRQFSNSRSEMNVSTLELGDSALYLCASSLGDRLISSPLHFGNGTRLTVT.

V usage is TRBV2 and J usage is TRBJ1-2, with D hard to call. The length of the CDR3 is 15 residues. Trimming pared 7 bases from V and 5 bases from J, leaving 20 bases between. Per germline, CDR1 SNHLY and CDR2 FYNNEI. The CDR3 protein is CASIREPGAAYGYTF. The CDR3 nucleotides read TGTGCCAGCATCCGCGAACCGGGAGCAGCTTATGGCTACACCTTC. Combining the CDR3 with reference TRBV2 and TRBJ1-2 gives the whole variable domain EPEVTQTPSHQVTQMGQEVILRCVPISNHLYFYWYRQILGQKVEFLVSFYNNEISEKSEIFDDQFSVERPDGSNFTLKIRSTKLEDSAMYFCASIREPGAAYGYTFGSGTRLTVV.

V and J are TRBV7-8 and TRBJ2-7; TRBD1 aligns across 9 bases. The CDR3 extends over 15 amino acids. V trimming: 6 bases; J trimming: 3 bases; junction bases outside the gene matches: 9. Per germline, CDR1 SGHVS and CDR2 FQNEAQ. DNA of the CDR3: TGTGCCAGCAGTAGACAACAGGGGGCAGGCTACGAGCAGTACTTC. Its translation is CASSRQQGAGYEQYF. Full variable domain (remainder filled in from reference TRBV7-8 and TRBJ2-7): GAGVSQSPRYKVAKRGQDVALRCDPISGHVSLFWYQQALGQGPEFLTYFQNEAQLDKSGLPSDRFFAERPEGSVSTLKIQRTQQEDSAVYLCASSRQQGAGYEQYFGPGTRLTVT.

The V gene is TRBV28, the J gene TRBJ2-7, with a weak D call TRBD1 (6 bases). Germline CDR1 and CDR2: MDHEN and SYDVKM. The CDR3 sequence is 13 residues long. V lost 3 bases to trimming and J lost 6 bases, with 12 bases between them. The CDR3 region has the DNA TGTGCCAGCAGTTTGGGACACTGGCTCGAGCAGTACTTC. It encodes CASSLGHWLEQYF.

The DNA of the CDR3 is TGTGCCAGCAGCGTAGGTCCAGGGATCAACACCATATATTTT. Its protein product is CASSVGPGINTIYF. The chain joins TRBV9 to TRBJ1-3; TRBD1 is a possible D gene (5 bases). The CDR3 spans 14 residues. The germline CDR1 and CDR2 sequences are SGDLS and YYNGEE. V lost 0 bases to trimming and J lost 7 bases, with 11 bases between them.

V is TRBV19 and J is TRBJ2-4, with TRBD1 as a possible D gene (5 bases). In germline, CDR1 is LNHDA, CDR2 SQIVND (reference sequence). V dropped 6 bases and J dropped 8 bases, with 17 bases sitting between them. The CDR3 covers 14 residues. In DNA form, the CDR3 reads TGTGCCAGTAGCCAGGCGGACACCTTGGACATTCAGTACTTC. It yields the protein CASSQADTLDIQYF.

In DNA form, the CDR3 reads TGTGCCAGCAGCGGACAGGGGGTGCGTGGTGGCTACACCTTC. Translating gives CASSGQGVRGGYTF. The chain uses TRBV7-9 and TRBJ1-2; 10 bases line up with TRBD1. This CDR3 is 14 amino acids long. J lost 7 bases, V lost 5 bases, and 7 bases had no gene match. Germline V gene lookup returns CDR1 SEHNR and CDR2 FQNEAQ (reference sequence).

J is TRBJ2-2 and V is TRBV5-1; 10 nucleotides match TRBD1. With V trimmed by 0 bases and J by 3 bases, 2 bases remained unmatched. Germline CDR1 and CDR2: SGHRS and YFSETQ. The CDR3 runs to 16 residues. The CDR3, as DNA: TGCGCCAGCAGCTTGGGAGGGACAGGGGACACCGGGGAGCTGTTTTTT. As protein: CASSLGGTGDTGELFF.